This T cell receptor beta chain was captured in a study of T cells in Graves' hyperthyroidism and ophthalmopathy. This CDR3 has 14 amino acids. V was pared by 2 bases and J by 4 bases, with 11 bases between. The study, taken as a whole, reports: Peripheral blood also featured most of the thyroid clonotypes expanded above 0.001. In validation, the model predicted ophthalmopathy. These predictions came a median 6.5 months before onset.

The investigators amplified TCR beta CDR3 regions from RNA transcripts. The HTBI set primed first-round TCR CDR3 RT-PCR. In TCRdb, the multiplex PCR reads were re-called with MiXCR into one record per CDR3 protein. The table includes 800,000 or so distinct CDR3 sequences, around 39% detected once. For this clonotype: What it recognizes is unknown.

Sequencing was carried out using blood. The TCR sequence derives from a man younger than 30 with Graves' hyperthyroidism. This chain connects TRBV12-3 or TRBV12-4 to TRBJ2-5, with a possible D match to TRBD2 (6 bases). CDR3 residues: CASSLNPRGETQYF. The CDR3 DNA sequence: TGTGCCAGCAGTTTAAACCCGCGGGGAGAGACCCAGTACTTC.